Following are 23 T cell receptor beta chains from one sample sequenced in a study of blood T cells in healthy people across ages. Next came a second PCR, run for about 7 to 11 cycles, which used a sample-barcoded 5' primer along with a J-beta primer mix. TCRdb independently ran MiXCR on the 5' RACE reads; one entry per CDR3 protein. The sample lists roughly 2 million distinct CDR3 sequences, around half seen once, with less than 2.5% in the top ten. The sequencing input was blood. The receptors were sampled from a woman between 35 and 50 years old in good health.

The CDR3, as DNA: TGTGCCAGCAGTGAAACCGATGGGTTTTCCGACGAGCAGTACTTC. Its translation is CASSETDGFSDEQYF. V gene TRBV25-1 combines with J gene TRBJ2-5; D is unclear. The closer fit of TRBJ2-7 to the DNA end suggests the J call may be wrong. Germline V gene lookup returns CDR1 MGHDK and CDR2 SYGVNS. This CDR3 has 15 residues.

This clonotype has just a few counts. This chain connects TRBV28 to TRBJ2-4, with D possibly matching TRBD1 (5 bases). Germline loops: CDR1 MDHEN, CDR2 SYDVKM. The CDR3 is made up of 12 amino acids. The ends were cut back, 7 bases at V and 15 bases at J, with 19 bases in the middle. The CDR3 protein is CASTQTADLAYF. Here the CDR3 DNA reads TGTGCCAGCACGCAGACAGCCGATTTGGCGTACTTC. The variable domain in full, with the rest retrieved from reference TRBV28 and TRBJ2-4, is DVKVTQSSRYLVKRTGEKVFLECVQDMDHENMFWYRQDPGLGLRLIYFSYDVKMKEKGDIPEGYSVSREKKERFSLILESASTNQTSMYLCASTQTADLAYFGAGTRLSVL.

V is TRBV28 and J is TRBJ2-7, with D perhaps matching TRBD1 (6 bases). The CDR3 spans 15 residues. Between the trimmed V and J ends, which lost 3 bases and 3 bases, there was a span of 15 bases. Germline-derived CDR1 and CDR2 are MDHEN and SYDVKM. CDR3: CASSFTGPGVYEQYF. In DNA, the CDR3 is TGTGCCAGCAGTTTTACAGGGCCTGGGGTCTACGAGCAGTACTTC.

The chain uses TRBV2 and TRBJ1-5; perhaps TRBD1 as D (5 bases). The CDR3 runs to 15 residues. The germline V gene encodes CDR1 SNHLY and CDR2 FYNNEI. Trimming pared 7 bases from V and 0 bases from J, leaving 13 bases between. CDR3 sequence reads: CASTRGLHSNQPQHF. As DNA, the CDR3 is TGTGCCAGCACCCGGGGGTTGCATAGCAATCAGCCCCAGCATTTT.

This clonotype was seen a few times. The chain is built from TRBV10-3 and TRBJ2-7; D ambiguous. The CDR3 consists of 13 residues. Trimming shortened V by 7 bases and J by 2 bases, and 12 bases separated the two germline ends. Germline V CDR1 and CDR2: ENHRY, SYGVKD. CDR3 in DNA: TGTGCCATCAATTCGGACGGAACCTACGAGCAGTACTTC. Its protein is CAINSDGTYEQYF.

V gene TRBV7-9 combines with J gene TRBJ2-1, with TRBD2 matching 11 bases. V shed 1 base, J shed 5 bases, and the junction held 4 bases outside the gene matches. The length of the CDR3 is 16 residues. Germline V gives CDR1 SEHNR, CDR2 FQNEAQ (reference sequence). The CDR3 sequence is CASSLVTSGAHNEQFF. The CDR3 nucleotides are TGTGCCAGCAGCTTAGTGACTAGCGGGGCCCACAATGAGCAGTTCTTC.

The chain employs TRBV10-3 and TRBJ1-2, with D unresolved. V was trimmed by 6 bases and J by 7 bases, leaving 12 bases between them. CDR1 is ENHRY and CDR2 is SYGVKD in the germline V gene. The CDR3 loop spans 12 amino acids. The CDR3 region is CAIRGETLGYTF. CDR3 sequence (DNA): TGTGCCATCAGGGGAGAAACCCTTGGCTACACCTTC.

The chain combines TRBV4-2 with TRBJ2-1; 10 bases map to TRBD2. The CDR3 has 19 residues. The junction had 19 bases not matched to a gene; V was cut back by 3 bases and J by 8 bases. Germline V gene data show CDR1 as LGHNA and CDR2 as YNFKEQ. In DNA form, the CDR3 reads TGTGCCAGCAGCCATTCTAGCGGGGGACACCTGCTAGGCAACGATGAGCAGTTCTTC. Its translation: CASSHSSGGHLLGNDEQFF.

In this sample, this clonotype turned up a few times. This chain uses TRBV28 with TRBJ2-4, with D perhaps matching TRBD1 (5 bases). The CDR3 contains 14 residues. The germline V gene encodes CDR1 MDHEN and CDR2 SYDVKM. V gave up 3 bases and J gave up 6 bases, with 12 bases separating them. The CDR3 loop reads CASSFARTINIQYF. The CDR3 bases are TGTGCCAGCAGTTTTGCTCGGACAATAAACATTCAGTACTTC. The variable domain in full, with the rest retrieved from reference TRBV28 and TRBJ2-4, is DVKVTQSSRYLVKRTGEKVFLECVQDMDHENMFWYRQDPGLGLRLIYFSYDVKMKEKGDIPEGYSVSREKKERFSLILESASTNQTSMYLCASSFARTINIQYFGAGTRLSVL.

This clonotype was counted only a few times. The J gene is TRBJ2-3, the V gene TRBV7-2; D perhaps matches TRBD2 (5 bases). With 2 bases removed from V and 9 bases from J, the gap between germline ends came to 9 bases. The CDR3 length is 12 residues. CDR1 is SGHTA, CDR2 FQGNSA, per germline. CDR3 nucleotides: TGTGCCAGCAGCTTAAGGGAGATAACGCAGTATTTT. Residues: CASSLREITQYF.

CDR3 loop: CASSRHSGGAPQETQYF. CDR3 DNA sequence: TGTGCCAGCAGCCGCCATAGCGGGGGGGCCCCCCAAGAGACCCAGTACTTC. The chain has TRBV14 and TRBJ2-5, with 11 nucleotides matching TRBD2. Germline V CDR1 and CDR2: SGHDN, FVKESK. This CDR3 spans 17 amino acids. After removal of 4 bases from V and 1 base from J, the junction contained 8 bases not matched to a gene.

The rearrangement joins TRBV11-3 to TRBJ2-1; D is unclear. Trimming left V 3 bases short and J 8 bases short, with 14 bases between. Germline-derived CDR1 and CDR2 are SGHNT and YENEEA. This CDR3 comprises 14 residues. For the CDR3, the DNA is TGTGCCAGCAGCTTTTCGAGGATCAAGGATGAGCAGTTCTTC. It codes for CASSFSRIKDEQFF.

This clonotype has more than one count but fewer than ten. This chain uses TRBV20-1 with TRBJ2-5, with D possibly TRBD1 on 6 matching bases. Per germline, CDR1 DFQATT and CDR2 SNEGSKA (reference sequence). CDR3 length: 18 amino acids. Trimming stripped 6 bases from V and 2 bases from J, with 28 bases between. CDR3 residues: CSALYRDILKSRQETQYF. The CDR3 nucleotides read TGCAGTGCCCTATACCGGGACATCCTTAAATCGAGGCAAGAGACCCAGTACTTC.

The gene calls are TRBV24-1 and TRBJ2-5; 7 bases agree with TRBD2. V shed 5 bases and J 2 bases; nucleotides not matched to a gene: 7. Germline CDR1 and CDR2: KGHDR and SFDVKD. The CDR3 totals 15 residues. This CDR3 is CATSGTDGGQETQYF. As DNA, the CDR3 is TGTGCCACCAGTGGTACGGACGGGGGGCAAGAGACCCAGTACTTC.

This clonotype was counted once. The gene calls are TRBV12-3 or TRBV12-4 and TRBJ1-3, with D hard to call. CDR3 length: 12 residues. The germline V and J ends were trimmed by 6 bases and 4 bases, with 7 bases remaining between them. The CDR3 region has the DNA TGTGCCAGCAGACAACAGGGAAACACCATATATTTT. Its protein product is CASRQQGNTIYF.

J is TRBJ1-2 and V is TRBV7-2, with a tentative D call TRBD1 (6 bases). The CDR3 contains 16 residues. V lost 5 bases and J 1 base, leaving 17 bases between the germline ends. The germline CDR1 and CDR2 sequences are SGHTA and FQGNSA. The CDR3 coding sequence is TGTGCCAGCAGCAGATCCGGGACACAAGTTAACTATGGCTACACCTTC. Translating it yields CASSRSGTQVNYGYTF.

This chain uses TRBV7-6 with TRBJ2-1; TRBD1 or TRBD2 may be the D gene (5 bases each). This CDR3 comprises 12 residues. V gave up 5 bases and J gave up 10 bases, with 12 bases separating them. Germline assignment: CDR1 SGHVS and CDR2 FNYEAQ. CDR3 DNA: TGTGCCAGCAGCCACACTAGGGGAGAGCAGTTCTTC. As protein: CASSHTRGEQFF.

The genes are TRBV6-6 and TRBJ1-1, with 7 bases fitting TRBD1. CDR3 size: 15 residues. Germline CDR1 MNHNY, CDR2 SVGAGI (reference sequence). V shed 4 bases, J shed 6 bases, and the junction held 11 bases outside the gene matches. CDR3 sequence: CASSLTLDRASEAFF. The DNA for the CDR3 is TGTGCCAGCAGTTTGACACTCGACAGGGCGTCTGAAGCTTTCTTT.

The chain recombines TRBV7-8 with TRBJ2-7, with D possibly called TRBD1 or TRBD2 (5 bases each). The CDR3 spans 16 residues. Germline V gene lookup returns CDR1 SGHVS and CDR2 FQNEAQ. Trimming took off 0 bases at V and 4 bases at J, with 16 bases between the two ends. CDR3 protein: CASSLASGIGAYEQYF. The CDR3 region has the DNA TGTGCCAGCAGCTTAGCGTCAGGGATCGGGGCGTACGAGCAGTACTTC. Combining the CDR3 with reference TRBV7-8 and TRBJ2-7 gives the whole variable domain GAGVSQSPRYKVAKRGQDVALRCDPISGHVSLFWYQQALGQGPEFLTYFQNEAQLDKSGLPSDRFFAERPEGSVSTLKIQRTQQEDSAVYLCASSLASGIGAYEQYFGPGTRLTVT.

This clonotype was seen more than once but under ten times. The rearrangement joins TRBV20-1 to TRBJ1-6; tentative D call: TRBD1 (5 bases). V lost 6 bases, J lost 9 bases, and 18 bases lay in between. CDR3 size: 14 residues. CDR1 and CDR2 from the germline V gene are DFQATT and SNEGSKA (reference sequence). This CDR3 is CSALQGRGGSPLHF. The CDR3 bases are TGCAGTGCCCTCCAGGGAAGAGGAGGTTCACCCCTCCACTTT.

This clonotype was detected only a few times. The rearrangement joins TRBV27 to TRBJ2-1; possibly TRBD1 for D (6 bases). Germline lookup yields CDR1 MNHEY and CDR2 SMNVEV (reference sequence). The CDR3 is 15 amino acids. Trimming pared 6 bases from V and 4 bases from J, leaving 16 bases between. CDR3 in DNA: TGTGCCAGCAGCCCCCTCGGACAGCTTTACAATGAGCAGTTCTTC. As protein: CASSPLGQLYNEQFF.

This clonotype came up a few times. The V and J genes are TRBV29-1 and TRBJ2-4, with a tentative D call TRBD1 (6 bases). The CDR3 length is 14 residues. Germline CDR1 reads SQVTM; CDR2 reads ANQGSEA. V was pared by 2 bases and J by 0 bases, with 8 bases between. CDR3 sequence reads: CSVEQGLAKNIQYF. The CDR3 DNA follows: TGCAGCGTTGAACAGGGGTTAGCCAAAAACATTCAGTACTTC.

The rearrangement joins TRBV12-3 or TRBV12-4 to TRBJ1-5; 8 bases map to TRBD1. After removal of 5 bases from V and 3 bases from J, the junction contained 3 bases not matched to a gene. The CDR3 covers 14 residues. The CDR3 protein is CASSRDRYNQPQHF. The CDR3 DNA reads as TGTGCCAGCAGTCGGGACAGGTACAATCAGCCCCAGCATTTT.